These 19 T cell receptor beta chains were all obtained from the same sample, sequenced in a study of PD-1 blockade in mismatch repair-deficient tumors (dated by TCRdb to 2016 to 2017). The sample's time point label, decoded: peripheral blood before pembrolizumab. Library preparation employed the immunoSEQ multiplex PCR assay. Held by TCRdb, this immuneACCESS table contains in-frame sequences only and omits some clones. Under half of the omission traces to an unresolved V gene where checked; the cause of the rest is unknown. This sample comprises 15,000 to 20,000 clones, almost 85% of them detected only once. About a sixth of the sample is in the top ten clones. This material consisted of PBMCs, taken before pembrolizumab treatment. Every receptor here comes from an adult with mismatch repair-deficient cancer.

The chain couples TRBV5-3 to TRBJ2-5; D possibly corresponds to TRBD1 (6 bases). TRBV5-3 is assigned to the ORF class and has an uncertain function. The CDR3 runs to 15 residues. V shed 1 base and J shed 5 bases, with 15 bases lying between them. CDR3 in amino acids: CARSLWDTRWETQYF. DNA of the CDR3: TGTGCCAGAAGCTTGTGGGACACTCGTTGGGAGACCCAGTACTTC.

V is TRBV19 and J is TRBJ2-3; perhaps TRBD1 as D (5 bases). V was trimmed by 4 bases and J by 2 bases, leaving 22 bases between them. Germline CDR1 reads LNHDA; CDR2 reads SQIVND (reference sequence). The CDR3 totals 18 residues. CDR3 nucleotides: TGTGCCAGTAGTACCGAGGACACCACCTCGTACGCCACAGATACGCAGTATTTT. It yields the protein CASSTEDTTSYATDTQYF.

V is TRBV5-4 and J is TRBJ2-3; 8 bases are a match to TRBD2. Germline CDR1 is SGHNT and CDR2 is YYREEE (reference sequence). V shed 3 bases, J shed 5 bases, and the junction held 14 bases outside the gene matches. The CDR3 has 17 amino acids. The CDR3 coding sequence is TGTGCCAGCAGCTCGGGAACAGTAGCGGGGAGGAAAGATACGCAGTATTTT. It encodes CASSSGTVAGRKDTQYF.

This sequence joins TRBV20-1 and TRBJ2-7; D is perhaps TRBD2 (6 bases). Germline V gives CDR1 DFQATT, CDR2 SNEGSKA (reference sequence). The V and J ends lost 5 bases and 10 bases respectively, with 12 bases between them. The CDR3 runs to 10 residues. The CDR3 DNA reads TGCAGTGCTTTAGCGGAAACTCAGTACTTC. Translating gives CSALAETQYF.

The chain links TRBV19 to TRBJ2-7, with 15 bases aligning to TRBD2. The CDR3 loop spans 18 amino acids. In germline, CDR1 is LNHDA, CDR2 SQIVND (reference sequence). With 3 bases clipped from V and 1 base from J, the junction kept 7 bases outside the gene matches. The CDR3 DNA sequence: TGTGCCAGTAGTATCGGAGGACTAGCGGGAGGGCCATCCTACGAGCAGTACTTC. Its protein product is CASSIGGLAGGPSYEQYF.

Turning to this clone: Mismatch with germline at one junction end may stem from a read error. The rearrangement uses TRBV30 and TRBJ1-3, with TRBD1 matching over 9 bases. This CDR3 has 14 amino acids. Germline V gene data show CDR1 as GTSNPN and CDR2 as SVGIG (reference sequence). In DNA, the CDR3 is TGTGTCTGGAGTGTCGGGACAGGGAGAAACACCATATATTTT. Protein product: CVWSVGTGRNTIYF.

The chain employs TRBV7-6 and TRBJ2-1; no clear D. The V gene lost 7 bases and the J gene lost 5 bases, with 15 bases spanning the gap. Germline values: CDR1 SGHVS, CDR2 FNYEAQ. The CDR3 is 14 amino acids. The CDR3 nucleotides read TGTGCCAGCAAACAGTCTCTCCCGAACAATGAGCAGTTCTTC. Residues: CASKQSLPNNEQFF.

The chain is built from TRBV7-9 and TRBJ2-7; 9 nucleotides match TRBD1. The CDR3 sequence is 15 residues long. The trim removed 5 bases at V and 1 base at J, leaving 6 bases unmatched. Germline assignment: CDR1 SEHNR and CDR2 FQNEAQ (reference sequence). The DNA for the CDR3 is TGTGCCAGCAGCCTACAGGGGGCAGGATCCTACGAGCAGTACTTC. This gives the protein CASSLQGAGSYEQYF.

This clone was counted only a few times. The CDR3 loop is CASSIVGQGQNGELFF. CDR3 nucleotides: TGTGCCAGTAGTATAGTTGGACAGGGGCAAAACGGGGAGCTGTTTTTT. The gene calls are TRBV19 and TRBJ2-2; 9 nucleotides line up with TRBD1. The CDR3 sequence is 16 residues long. V gave up 1 base and J gave up 7 bases; unmatched junction bases: 7. Germline V CDR1 and CDR2: LNHDA, SQIVND (reference sequence).

J is TRBJ1-2 and V is TRBV13; tentatively, D is TRBD1 (5 bases). Deletions cut 5 bases from V and 5 bases from J, with 18 bases between. The V gene's germline CDR1 is PRHDT and CDR2 FYEKMQ (reference sequence). The CDR3 runs 15 residues. CDR3 amino acids: CASSAAWTRQYGYTF. CDR3 nucleotide sequence: TGTGCCAGCAGCGCCGCGTGGACACGGCAGTATGGCTACACCTTC.

V and J are TRBV7-2 and TRBJ2-1; D is possibly TRBD2 (6 bases). In germline, CDR1 is SGHTA, CDR2 FQGNSA. V dropped 5 bases and J dropped 4 bases, with 15 bases sitting between them. This CDR3 is 15 amino acids long. DNA of the CDR3: TGTGCCAGCAGCCCCACCGCGGGGCCATACAATGAGCAGTTCTTC. Translated: CASSPTAGPYNEQFF.

In DNA form, the CDR3 reads TGTGCCAGCAGTTACTCTCTGGGAGGCACAGATACGCAGTATTTT. Protein product: CASSYSLGGTDTQYF. V usage is TRBV6-6 and J usage is TRBJ2-3; tentatively, D is TRBD2 (5 bases). Trimming shortened V by 0 bases and J by 1 base, and 8 bases separated the two germline ends. This CDR3 spans 15 amino acids. The germline V gene has CDR1 MNHNY and CDR2 SVGAGI (reference sequence).

CDR3 nucleotide sequence: TGTGCCAGCAGCCAAGATGGTAGAATCTACAATGAGCAGTTCTTC. Its translation is CASSQDGRIYNEQFF. The chain carries TRBV4-2 and TRBJ2-1, with D unclear. V was trimmed by 0 bases and J by 3 bases, leaving 9 bases between them. The CDR3 is 15 residues long. The germline gives CDR1 LGHNA, CDR2 YNFKEQ.

This clone turned up a few times. The chain couples TRBV27 to TRBJ2-7, with 10 bases fitting TRBD1. V shed 5 bases and J 5 bases; nucleotides not matched to a gene: 6. Germline CDR1 and CDR2: MNHEY and SMNVEV (reference sequence). The CDR3 contains 14 residues. For the CDR3, the DNA is TGTGCCAGCAGTCCGGACAGGGGGTTCGACGAGCAGTACTTC. It yields the protein CASSPDRGFDEQYF.

The gene calls are TRBV7-9 and TRBJ1-1; 7 bases are a match to TRBD1. The CDR3 has 14 residues. Trimming took 5 bases from V and 3 from J; bases not matched to a gene: 6. Germline assignment: CDR1 SEHNR and CDR2 FQNEAQ (reference sequence). Here the CDR3 DNA reads TGTGCCAGCAGCCGCAGGGGGAGGGACACTGAAGCTTTCTTT. This encodes CASSRRGRDTEAFF.

The rearrangement joins TRBV23-1 to TRBJ2-3; 13 nucleotides match TRBD2. TRBV23-1 is annotated as an ORF whose role is uncertain. This CDR3 is built from 19 residues. After removal of 0 bases from V and 9 bases from J, the junction contained 15 bases not matched to a gene. Written as DNA, the CDR3 is TGCGCCAGCAGTCAATCGAATTCACCGGGACTAGCGGGATCTAGAACGCAGTATTTT. Protein: CASSQSNSPGLAGSRTQYF.

V is TRBV27 and J is TRBJ2-3; 13 positions agree with TRBD2. This CDR3 region has 14 residues. The trim removed 3 bases at V and 10 bases at J, leaving 4 bases unmatched. Germline V lookup: CDR1 MNHEY, CDR2 SMNVEV (reference sequence). CDR3: CASSFGLAGEAQYF. The CDR3 nucleotides are TGTGCCAGCAGTTTCGGACTAGCGGGAGAAGCGCAGTATTTT.

The chain is built from TRBV5-5 and TRBJ1-3, with D perhaps TRBD1 (5 bases). Germline loops: CDR1 SGHKS, CDR2 YYEKEE (reference sequence). The CDR3 extends over 17 amino acids. The V end was cut by 4 bases, the J end by 3 bases, with 20 bases between. The CDR3 region has the DNA TGTGCCAGCAGCCCCGGGACCGGTGGCAGGGATGGAAACACCATATATTTT. Translated: CASSPGTGGRDGNTIYF. Full variable domain (missing parts from reference TRBV5-5 and TRBJ1-3): DAGVTQSPTHLIKTRGQQVTLRCSPISGHKSVSWYQQVLGQGPQFIFQYYEKEERGRGNFPDRFSARQFPNYSSELNVNALLLGDSALYLCASSPGTGGRDGNTIYFGEGSWLTVV.

This clone was seen a single time. The V call is TRBV29-1, the J call TRBJ2-2, with TRBD2 matching 9 bases. CDR3 length: 15 residues. Germline V gives CDR1 SQVTM, CDR2 ANQGSEA. Trimming took 5 bases from V and 6 from J; bases not matched to a gene: 10. The CDR3 nucleotides are TGCAGCGTTAGGCCCCCAGCGGGGGGCCCCGGGGAGCTGTTTTTT. It is translated as CSVRPPAGGPGELFF.